This is a list of T cell receptor beta chains from one sample in a study of blood T cells in healthy people across ages. TCRdb itself ran the 5' RACE reads through MiXCR, one entry per CDR3 protein. The data hold some 690,000 distinct CDR3 sequences, with 20% to 25% observed a single time. Material for sequencing was blood. These TCRs come from a man in his 70s in good health. Both conserved end residues are part of each CDR3. The D gene is left open where the match is weak. Only some rows state a clone size, as once, few, many or a class for expanded clones.

J gene: TRBJ2-7
V gene: TRBV5-1
clone size: .
D gene: .
CDR3 DNA: TGCGCCAGCAGCTCTCTAATCGACTGGGTACAGTACTTC
CDR3 protein: CASSSLIDWVQYF

J gene: TRBJ2-1
V gene: TRBV12-3/TRBV12-4
clone size: .
D gene: TRBD1
CDR3 DNA: TGTGCCAGCAGAGGGGACAGGGGGAATGAGCAGTTCTTC
CDR3 protein: CASRGDRGNEQFF

J gene: TRBJ2-1
V gene: TRBV5-6
clone size: .
D gene: .
CDR3 DNA: TGTGCCAGCAGCTTGGAGCGGTACTCCTACAATGAGCAGTTCTTC
CDR3 protein: CASSLERYSYNEQFF

J gene: TRBJ2-1
V gene: TRBV19
clone size: few
D gene: TRBD1
CDR3 DNA: TGTGCCAGTAGTAGAGACAGGGGAGATGAGCAGTTCTTC
CDR3 protein: CASSRDRGDEQFF

J gene: TRBJ2-5
V gene: TRBV16
clone size: .
D gene: .
CDR3 DNA: TGTGCCAGCAGCCAATCTAGCGGACACCAAGAGACCCAGTACTTC
CDR3 protein: CASSQSSGHQETQYF

J gene: TRBJ2-3
V gene: TRBV6-2/TRBV6-3
clone size: .
D gene: .
CDR3 DNA: TGTGCCAGCAGTACCTCCGTCTTAGTTGATACGCAGTATTTT
CDR3 protein: CASSTSVLVDTQYF

J gene: TRBJ2-7
V gene: TRBV5-1
clone size: .
D gene: .
CDR3 DNA: TGCGCCAGCAGCTTGGAAGGGACGAGCTCCTACGAGCAGTACTTC
CDR3 protein: CASSLEGTSSYEQYF

J gene: TRBJ2-4
V gene: TRBV27
clone size: .
D gene: .
CDR3 DNA: TGTGCCAGCAGTTTCGGAACAGGTTTAGCCAAAAACATTCAGTACTTC
CDR3 protein: CASSFGTGLAKNIQYF

J gene: TRBJ2-3
V gene: TRBV7-6
clone size: few
D gene: TRBD1
CDR3 DNA: TGTGCCAGCAGCCGCACAGGGGCGACTAGCACAGATACGCAGTATTTT
CDR3 protein: CASSRTGATSTDTQYF

J gene: TRBJ2-1
V gene: TRBV12-3/TRBV12-4
clone size: .
D gene: .
CDR3 DNA: TGTGCCAGCAGTTCCGTATACAATGAGCAGTTCTTC
CDR3 protein: CASSSVYNEQFF

J gene: TRBJ2-3
V gene: TRBV11-2
clone size: few
D gene: .
CDR3 DNA: TGTGCCAGCAGCTTATTTCCAGCTCTAGATACGCAGTATTTT
CDR3 protein: CASSLFPALDTQYF

J gene: TRBJ2-2
V gene: TRBV7-9
clone size: .
D gene: TRBD1
CDR3 DNA: TGTGCCAGCAGCTTCCGGGACAGGGGCCGGGAGCTGTTTTTT
CDR3 protein: CASSFRDRGRELFF

J gene: TRBJ1-1
V gene: TRBV5-1
clone size: .
D gene: .
CDR3 DNA: TGCGCCAGCAGCTTACTAGAAGGGGAGGGGACTGAAGCTTTCTTT
CDR3 protein: CASSLLEGEGTEAFF

J gene: TRBJ2-1
V gene: TRBV6-5
clone size: .
D gene: TRBD2
CDR3 DNA: TGTGCCAGCAACCAAGCGGGAGGGGAGTACAATGAGCAGTTCTTC
CDR3 protein: CASNQAGGEYNEQFF

J gene: TRBJ2-3
V gene: TRBV6-6
clone size: .
D gene: .
CDR3 DNA: TGTGCCAGCAGTTGGCCGGGGTCAAGCACAGATACGCAGTATTTT
CDR3 protein: CASSWPGSSTDTQYF

J gene: TRBJ2-5
V gene: TRBV20-1
clone size: few
D gene: TRBD2
CDR3 DNA: TGCAGTGCCCCCGCGGGGGGGAGGGCCCTTTTGCAAGAGACCCAGTACTTC
CDR3 protein: CSAPAGGRALLQETQYF

J gene: TRBJ2-1
V gene: TRBV28
clone size: few
D gene: TRBD1
CDR3 DNA: TGTGCCAGCAGTTTATTACCAGGGGGCAATGAGCAGTTCTTC
CDR3 protein: CASSLLPGGNEQFF

J gene: TRBJ2-7
V gene: TRBV20-1
clone size: .
D gene: TRBD1
CDR3 DNA: TGCAGTGCTAGCCCGGGACAGGGTCCCTTCGAGCAGTACTTC
CDR3 protein: CSASPGQGPFEQYF

J gene: TRBJ2-5
V gene: TRBV20-1
clone size: .
D gene: .
CDR3 DNA: TGCAGTGCGGAGTACCAAGAGACCCAGTACTTC
CDR3 protein: CSAEYQETQYF

J gene: TRBJ2-1
V gene: TRBV14
clone size: few
D gene: TRBD2
CDR3 DNA: TGTGCCAGCAGCCCCGCGGGACTAGTAGGCAATGAGCAGTTCTTC
CDR3 protein: CASSPAGLVGNEQFF

J gene: TRBJ2-1
V gene: TRBV7-9
clone size: few
D gene: TRBD2
CDR3 DNA: TGTGCCAGCAGCCAAAACGGAGGCGGGAGGGCCGAGTCGGGCAATGAGCAGTTCTTC
CDR3 protein: CASSQNGGGRAESGNEQFF

J gene: TRBJ1-2
V gene: TRBV12-3/TRBV12-4
clone size: .
D gene: .
CDR3 DNA: TGTGCCAGCCCCTACCCGTCCGGGTTAAGTCAAGGTGGGAGAAACTATGGCTACACCTTC
CDR3 protein: CASPYPSGLSQGGRNYGYTF

J gene: TRBJ2-1
V gene: TRBV9
clone size: .
D gene: .
CDR3 DNA: TGTGCCAGCAGCGCCCGACTAACGAGCAATGAGCAGTTCTTC
CDR3 protein: CASSARLTSNEQFF

J gene: TRBJ2-7
V gene: TRBV7-2
clone size: few
D gene: TRBD2
CDR3 DNA: TGTGCCAGCAGCCTCTGGGGGGGTAGCTCCTACGAGCAGTACTTC
CDR3 protein: CASSLWGGSSYEQYF

J gene: TRBJ2-3
V gene: TRBV24-1
clone size: many
D gene: .
CDR3 DNA: TGTGCCACCAGTGCTGTAGGCGGAATAGATACGCAGTATTTT
CDR3 protein: CATSAVGGIDTQYF

J gene: TRBJ1-1
V gene: TRBV9
clone size: .
D gene: .
CDR3 DNA: TGTGCCAGCAGCCCCCATGTCTCTGAAGCTTTCTTT
CDR3 protein: CASSPHVSEAFF

J gene: TRBJ1-1
V gene: TRBV12-3/TRBV12-4
clone size: .
D gene: .
CDR3 DNA: TGTGCCAGCAGTTTAAGGAAGGTTTTGACCACTGAAGCTTTCTTT
CDR3 protein: CASSLRKVLTTEAFF

J gene: TRBJ2-1
V gene: TRBV5-1
clone size: few
D gene: TRBD2
CDR3 DNA: TGCGCCAGCAGCTTTATTCTAGCGGGAGTAGGCAATGAGCAGTTCTTC
CDR3 protein: CASSFILAGVGNEQFF

J gene: TRBJ2-1
V gene: TRBV12-3/TRBV12-4
clone size: many
D gene: TRBD2
CDR3 DNA: TGTGCCAGCAGTCGGCGGACTAGCGGGAAATACAATGAGCAGTTCTTC
CDR3 protein: CASSRRTSGKYNEQFF

J gene: TRBJ2-3
V gene: TRBV2
clone size: many
D gene: .
CDR3 DNA: TGTGCCAGCACCCGCCAGGGGTTTAGCACAGATACGCAGTATTTT
CDR3 protein: CASTRQGFSTDTQYF

J gene: TRBJ2-5
V gene: TRBV7-2
clone size: many
D gene: .
CDR3 DNA: TGTGCCAGCAGCTTAACTCCCCGGGCCCAGTACTTC
CDR3 protein: CASSLTPRAQYF

J gene: TRBJ2-1
V gene: TRBV7-9
clone size: few
D gene: .
CDR3 DNA: TGTGCCAGCAGCTCCCTTTCCCCAGACAATGAGCAGTTCTTC
CDR3 protein: CASSSLSPDNEQFF

J gene: TRBJ2-7
V gene: TRBV18
clone size: few
D gene: TRBD1
CDR3 DNA: TGTGCCAGCTCACCCCAGGGACAGGGTCCCTACGAGCAGTACTTC
CDR3 protein: CASSPQGQGPYEQYF

J gene: TRBJ1-2
V gene: TRBV12-3/TRBV12-4
clone size: .
D gene: .
CDR3 DNA: TGTGCCAGCGGGGATTACACGGCCTATGGCTACACCTTC
CDR3 protein: CASGDYTAYGYTF

J gene: TRBJ1-1
V gene: TRBV6-5
clone size: .
D gene: TRBD1
CDR3 DNA: TGTGCCAGCAGAAGAGCCGGGACAGGGGGCGACACTGAAGCTTTCTTT
CDR3 protein: CASRRAGTGGDTEAFF

J gene: TRBJ1-2
V gene: TRBV9
clone size: few
D gene: .
CDR3 DNA: TGTGCCAGCAGCGCCCAGAAGGACGGCTACACCTTC
CDR3 protein: CASSAQKDGYTF

J gene: TRBJ1-6
V gene: TRBV29-1
clone size: few
D gene: .
CDR3 DNA: TGCAGCGTCGCAGAGGGGCAGGGGTCACCCCTCCACTTT
CDR3 protein: CSVAEGQGSPLHF

J gene: TRBJ2-3
V gene: TRBV6-2/TRBV6-3
clone size: few
D gene: TRBD2
CDR3 DNA: TGTGCCAGCAGGCCCCCCCCTAGCGGGGGGGCGGATACGCAGTATTTT
CDR3 protein: CASRPPPSGGADTQYF

J gene: TRBJ2-3
V gene: TRBV7-3
clone size: many
D gene: .
CDR3 DNA: TGTGCCAGCAGCGGCACCACAGATACGCAGTATTTT
CDR3 protein: CASSGTTDTQYF

J gene: TRBJ1-2
V gene: TRBV28
clone size: few
D gene: .
CDR3 DNA: TGTGCCAGCAGTAGGGAGGGGAGAAGCTATGGCTACACCTTC
CDR3 protein: CASSREGRSYGYTF

J gene: TRBJ2-5
V gene: TRBV6-5
clone size: .
D gene: TRBD1
CDR3 DNA: TGTGCCAGCAGTTATTATGGTTCCAGGGGGCCAGAGACCCAGTACTTC
CDR3 protein: CASSYYGSRGPETQYF

J gene: TRBJ2-7
V gene: TRBV6-2/TRBV6-3
clone size: .
D gene: .
CDR3 DNA: TGTGCCAGCAGTTACAGCCTCCCCTACGAGCAGTACTTC
CDR3 protein: CASSYSLPYEQYF

J gene: TRBJ1-2
V gene: TRBV5-1
clone size: many
D gene: .
CDR3 DNA: TGCGCCAGCAGCTTGGGGCAGACCTATGGCTACACCTTC
CDR3 protein: CASSLGQTYGYTF

J gene: TRBJ1-2
V gene: TRBV6-5
clone size: .
D gene: .
CDR3 DNA: TGTGCCAGCAGTTACCGGCGGGTTCCCTACTCTAACTATGGCTACACCTTC
CDR3 protein: CASSYRRVPYSNYGYTF

J gene: TRBJ1-1
V gene: TRBV20-1
clone size: .
D gene: .
CDR3 DNA: TGCAGTGCCAGGGAAAAGACAGTCACTGAAGCTTTCTTT
CDR3 protein: CSAREKTVTEAFF

J gene: TRBJ2-7
V gene: TRBV7-9
clone size: few
D gene: TRBD1
CDR3 DNA: TGTGCCAGCAGCTTAGGCCCAGGGGGCGAGCAGTACTTC
CDR3 protein: CASSLGPGGEQYF

J gene: TRBJ2-3
V gene: TRBV12-3/TRBV12-4
clone size: .
D gene: TRBD2
CDR3 DNA: TGTGCCAGCAGTTTCGGGGGGGCTTTTGCAGATACGCAGTATTTT
CDR3 protein: CASSFGGAFADTQYF

J gene: TRBJ2-1
V gene: TRBV6-5
clone size: .
D gene: TRBD1
CDR3 DNA: TGTGCCAGCAGTTCCTCAGGGGGTATCGTCGGCCATGAGCAGTTCTTC
CDR3 protein: CASSSSGGIVGHEQFF